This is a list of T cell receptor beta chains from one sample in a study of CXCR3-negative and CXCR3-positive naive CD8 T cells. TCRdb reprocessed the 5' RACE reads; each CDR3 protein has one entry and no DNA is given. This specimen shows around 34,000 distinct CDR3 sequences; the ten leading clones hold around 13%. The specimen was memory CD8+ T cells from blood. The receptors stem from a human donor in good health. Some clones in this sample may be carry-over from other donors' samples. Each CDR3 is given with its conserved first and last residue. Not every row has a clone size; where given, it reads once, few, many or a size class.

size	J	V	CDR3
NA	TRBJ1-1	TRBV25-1	CASSETGAGTEAFF
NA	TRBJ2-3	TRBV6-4	CASSDSVQGGTDTQYF
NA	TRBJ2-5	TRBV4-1	CASSHQGHQETQYF
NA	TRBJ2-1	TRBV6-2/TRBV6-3	CASSYSILPRTSGGPAEFF
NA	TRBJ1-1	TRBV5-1	CASSLEAAEAFF
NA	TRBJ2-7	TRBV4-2	CASSLGTASYEQYF
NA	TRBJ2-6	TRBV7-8	CASSPEAGGTGANVLTF
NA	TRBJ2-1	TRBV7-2	CASSSNVRTGGNEQFF
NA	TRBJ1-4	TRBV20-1	CSARDGATNEKLFF
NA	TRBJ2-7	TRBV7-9	CASGGVGEPYEQYF
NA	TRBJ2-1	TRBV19	CASSIVAGNEQFF
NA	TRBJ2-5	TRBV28	CASTPETVIQETQYF
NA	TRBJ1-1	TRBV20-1	CSARGGDKGTEAFF
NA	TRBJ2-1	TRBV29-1	CSVEDGAENEQFF
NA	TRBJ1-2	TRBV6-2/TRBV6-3	CASSPGRNYGYTF
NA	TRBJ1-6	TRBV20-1	CSAESQSQGYNSPLHF
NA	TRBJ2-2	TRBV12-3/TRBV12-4	CASTLFSWNTGELFF
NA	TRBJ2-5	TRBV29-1	CSVDGLAGTQETQYF
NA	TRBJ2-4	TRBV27	CASGVKGFRKNIQYF
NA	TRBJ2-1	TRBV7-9	CASSGRDRGNEQFF
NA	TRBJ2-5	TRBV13	CASSPGTGGTETQYF
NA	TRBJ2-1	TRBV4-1	CASSQGQGYNEQFF
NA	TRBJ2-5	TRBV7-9	CASSLGPGITF
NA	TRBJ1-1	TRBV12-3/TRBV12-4	CASSRTTGADF
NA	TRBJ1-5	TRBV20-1	CSARDMKGPRNSNQPQHF
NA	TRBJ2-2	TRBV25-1	CASRLYSGELFF
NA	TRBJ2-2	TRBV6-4	CASSLSEANTGELFF
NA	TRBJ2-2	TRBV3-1	CASSQDQGGGGELFF
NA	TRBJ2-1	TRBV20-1	CSAPPRDYDYNEQFF
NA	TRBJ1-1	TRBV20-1	CSAISYRGDTEAFF
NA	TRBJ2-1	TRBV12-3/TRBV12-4	CASSYSLLSGRAEGEQFF
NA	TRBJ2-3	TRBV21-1	CASSKPRTGAPPDTQYF
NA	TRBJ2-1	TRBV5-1	CASSPWTDYNEQFF
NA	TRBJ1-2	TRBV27	CASGLGYGYTF
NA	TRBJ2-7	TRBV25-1	CASSPPGWGEQYF
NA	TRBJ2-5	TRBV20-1	CSARALDGETQYF
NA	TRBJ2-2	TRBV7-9	CASGFRREANTGELFF
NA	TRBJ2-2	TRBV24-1	CATKNGGPGELFF
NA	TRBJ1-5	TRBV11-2	CASSPSGSAQPQHF
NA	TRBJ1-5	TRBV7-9	CASSLAQGNQPQHF
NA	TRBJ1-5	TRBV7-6	CASSLVHFGQPQHF
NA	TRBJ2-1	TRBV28	CASRGVGLAGGPAYNEQFF
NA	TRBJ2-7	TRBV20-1	CSARVPSGIYEQYF
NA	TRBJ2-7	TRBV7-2	CASSFRAGDPYEQYF
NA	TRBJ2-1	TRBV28	CASSSPRQGSSYNEQFF
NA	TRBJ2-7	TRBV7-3	CASSGAGNEQYF
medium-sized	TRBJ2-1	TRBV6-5	CASSYGESYNEQFF
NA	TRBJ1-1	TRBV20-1	CSARDYGDITLEAFF
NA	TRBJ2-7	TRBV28	CASSSPFTGDLSYEQYF
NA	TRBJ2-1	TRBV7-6	CASSLAPLTDNEQFF
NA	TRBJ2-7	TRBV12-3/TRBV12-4	CASSPTSHPYEQYF
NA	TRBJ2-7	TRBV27	CASSLLAGAVYEQYF
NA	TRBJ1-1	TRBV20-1	CSARGDRDFEAFF
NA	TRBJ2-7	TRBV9	CASSVADSGGEQYF
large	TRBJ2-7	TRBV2	CASSEGGQNYEQYF
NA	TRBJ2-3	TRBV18	CASSPPDRGTDTQYF
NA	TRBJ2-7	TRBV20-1	CSARDWAGTNSYEQYF
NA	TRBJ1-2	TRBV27	CASSPYRGANYGYTF